The present TCR beta chain was sequenced within a study of beta chain features in type 1 diabetes. Study at large: Patients looked much like healthy donors when it came to age, gender and cell yields. Across every sample, almost 110,000,000 sorted cells were examined in total. Findings and limits, study-wide: Diminished insertions and augmented deletions at VDJ junctions characterized type 1 diabetes patients.

Every bit of the isolated RNA underwent reverse transcription, so sequencing read expressed TCRB transcripts. Clones were read by immunoSEQ multiplex PCR, and TCRdb kept only the in-frame ones, dropping some. Among 810,000 or so clones, roughly 17% were seen once, and the ten largest hold 0.023%. Germline V gene data show CDR1 as MDHEN and CDR2 as SYDVKM. V was pared by 5 bases and J by 1 base, with 9 bases between. This CDR3 is 15 amino acids long. In regard to this clone: Its antigen is currently unknown.

V usage is TRBV28 and J usage is TRBJ2-6, with a possible D match to TRBD2 (6 bases). The sample was naive CD4+ T cells from blood. The receptor was derived from a woman younger than 35 in good health. In nucleotides, the CDR3 is TGTGCCAGCAGTGCGCGGGGTTCTGGGGCCAACGTCCTGACTTTC. It is translated as CASSARGSGANVLTF.